The 5 T cell receptor beta chains presented below share a single source sample, sequenced in a study of blood T cell repertoires in COVID-19 (dated by TCRdb to the early 2020s). The library was made by the immunoSEQ multiplex PCR assay. Here the immuneACCESS table is served through TCRdb, limited to in-frame sequences with V and J called. Missing clones are a known gap in these copies; in checked studies unresolved V genes cover under half, and the rest lacks a known reason. A total of 150,000 to 200,000 clones appear in this sample, about nine tenths of them only once. The ten most abundant clones make up around 6.6% of the sample. The sample comprised peripheral blood. Every receptor here comes from a man aged 35-49 years with acute or convalescent COVID-19.

The rearrangement uses TRBV18 and TRBJ2-7; 8 positions match TRBD1. Germline trimming cut 3 bases from V and 6 bases from J; bases unmatched to any gene: 7. This CDR3 has 14 residues. The germline V gene encodes CDR1 KGHSH and CDR2 LQKENI. In nucleotides, the CDR3 is TGTGCCAGCTCACCCCCCCTGACAGGGGCCGAGCAGTACTTC. It encodes CASSPPLTGAEQYF. Drawing the rest from reference TRBV18 and TRBJ2-7, the complete variable domain is NAGVMQNPRHLVRRRGQEARLRCSPMKGHSHVYWYRQLPEEGLKFMVYLQKENIIDESGMPKERFSAEFPKEGPSILRIQQVVRGDSAAYFCASSPPLTGAEQYFGPGTRLTVT.

The chain uses TRBV5-1 and TRBJ2-2; TRBD1 is a possible D gene (8 bases). Germline V lookup: CDR1 SGHRS, CDR2 YFSETQ. The CDR3 covers 15 residues. Trimming took off 5 bases at V and 6 bases at J, with 17 bases between the two ends. CDR3 sequence (DNA): TGCGCCAGCAGAGTTGACAGGGGAGGGGCCGGGGAGCTGTTTTTT. Translated: CASRVDRGGAGELFF.

This clone was seen ten or more times. The chain is built from TRBV30 and TRBJ1-2; possibly TRBD1 for D (5 bases). Per germline, CDR1 GTSNPN and CDR2 SVGIG (reference sequence). V was clipped by 4 bases and J by 0 bases, with 12 bases between them. There are 14 residues in the CDR3. In nucleotides, the CDR3 is TGTGCCTGGATAGGGAAGGGGACTAACTATGGCTACACCTTC. Encoded protein: CAWIGKGTNYGYTF.

The genes are TRBV5-4 and TRBJ1-1; 9 bases match TRBD1. The length of the CDR3 is 16 residues. After removal of 0 bases from V and 4 bases from J, the junction contained 7 bases not matched to a gene. Germline V gene sequence: CDR1 SGHNT, CDR2 YYREEE (reference sequence). The CDR3, as DNA: TGTGCCAGCAGCTTGGGGGGGGGACAGGGAGCCACTGAAGCTTTCTTT. It is translated as CASSLGGGQGATEAFF.

The V gene is TRBV24-1, the J gene TRBJ2-1, with 9 bases lining up with TRBD1. The length of the CDR3 is 14 residues. Germline-derived CDR1 and CDR2 are KGHDR and SFDVKD. The V segment lost 6 bases and the J segment 8 bases; nucleotides outside the gene matches: 7. The CDR3 loop reads CATSTRDRDHEQFF. CDR3 coding DNA: TGTGCCACCAGTACCCGGGACAGGGACCATGAGCAGTTCTTC.